The 12 T cell receptor beta chains listed next were all sequenced from one sample in a study of T cell changes during pregnancy in multiple sclerosis. Method: immunoSEQ multiplex PCR; TCRdb's copy keeps in-frame clones and lacks some. The sample lists 50,000 or so clones, about 92% occurring once. Sequences were derived from CD4+ T cells from peripheral blood mononuclear cells, sampled before pregnancy. Receptors were obtained from a female donor with multiple sclerosis, enrolled in a pregnancy study.

This sequence joins TRBV5-4 and TRBJ2-5; D is possibly TRBD2 (5 bases). CDR1 SGHNT and CDR2 YYREEE come from the germline V gene (reference sequence). Trimming pared 4 bases from V and 4 bases from J, leaving 14 bases between. The CDR3 extends over 14 amino acids. CDR3 region: CASSIPGGRETQYF. DNA of the CDR3: TGTGCCAGCAGCATCCCCGGAGGACGAGAGACCCAGTACTTC.

This sequence joins TRBV9 and TRBJ2-3, with a tentative D call TRBD2 (6 bases). In germline, CDR1 is SGDLS, CDR2 YYNGEE. The CDR3 length is 15 residues. The germline V and J ends were trimmed by 0 bases and 2 bases, with 10 bases remaining between them. CDR3 in amino acids: CASSVGSGFTDTQYF. Here the CDR3 DNA reads TGTGCCAGCAGCGTAGGTAGCGGATTCACAGATACGCAGTATTTT.

The chain links TRBV28 to TRBJ2-7; maybe TRBD2 (7 bases). V lost 2 bases and J lost 5, with 13 bases in between. The CDR3 extends over 14 amino acids. Germline CDR1 and CDR2: MDHEN and SYDVKM. CDR3 in DNA: TGTGCCAGCAGTTTACGGGGGGCGCTCCACGAGCAGTACTTC. Amino acids: CASSLRGALHEQYF.

The chain combines TRBV11-2 with TRBJ1-5; the D is unclear. V gave up 5 bases and J gave up 7 bases, with 9 bases separating them. Germline values: CDR1 SGHAT, CDR2 FQNNGV. The CDR3 consists of 12 residues. CDR3 residues: CASSPTGQPQHF. The CDR3 nucleotides read TGTGCCAGCAGCCCCACGGGACAGCCCCAGCATTTT.

V usage is TRBV20-1 and J usage is TRBJ2-1; TRBD1 might be the D (5 bases). V shed 5 bases and J shed 7 bases, with 6 bases lying between them. Germline V gene lookup returns CDR1 DFQATT and CDR2 SNEGSKA (reference sequence). The CDR3 runs 10 residues. The CDR3 here is CSARQNEQFF. The CDR3 DNA sequence: TGCAGTGCTCGACAGAATGAGCAGTTCTTC.

This chain connects TRBV6-6 to TRBJ2-7; 7 positions match TRBD2. The length of the CDR3 is 14 residues. Germline lookup yields CDR1 MNHNY and CDR2 SVGAGI (reference sequence). Losses at the gene ends were 4 bases for V and 6 bases for J; bases not matched to a gene: 9. For the CDR3, the DNA is TGTGCCAGCAGTTGGGAGGGCGTCTCCGGCGAGCAGTACTTC. This gives the protein CASSWEGVSGEQYF.

This clone was recorded only once. The V gene is TRBV4-1, the J gene TRBJ1-2; D is unresolved. Between the trimmed V and J ends, which lost 0 bases and 0 bases, there was a span of 5 bases. The CDR3 length is 14 residues. Germline V lookup: CDR1 MGHRA, CDR2 YSYEKL. The CDR3 region has the DNA TGCGCCAGCAGCCAAGAAGAGGCTAACTATGGCTACACCTTC. This codes for CASSQEEANYGYTF.

The rearrangement uses TRBV5-6 and TRBJ2-5, with D perhaps matching TRBD1 (6 bases). The CDR3 spans 17 residues. Germline CDR1 SGHDT, CDR2 YYEEEE. V shed 0 bases and J shed 4 bases, with 19 bases lying between them. The CDR3 DNA sequence: TGTGCCAGCAGCTTGGAAAATAACAGGGTAAATGGAGAGACCCAGTACTTC. The encoded protein is CASSLENNRVNGETQYF. The full variable domain, rest sourced from reference TRBV5-6 and TRBJ2-5, is DAGVTQSPTHLIKTRGQQVTLRCSPKSGHDTVSWYQQALGQGPQFIFQYYEEEERQRGNFPDRFSGHQFPNYSSELNVNALLLGDSALYLCASSLENNRVNGETQYFGPGTRLLVL.

The chain links TRBV28 to TRBJ2-7; D not resolved. The CDR3 has 14 residues. The V end lost 8 bases, the J end lost 1 base, and 15 bases lay between the germline ends. The germline V gene has CDR1 MDHEN and CDR2 SYDVKM. Here the CDR3 DNA reads TGTGCCAGCGTTCCCCGAGATTTTTCCTACGAGCAGTACTTC. Protein: CASVPRDFSYEQYF.

This chain uses TRBV5-5 with TRBJ2-7, with a weak D call TRBD2 (5 bases). This CDR3 is 14 amino acids long. The V gene lost 0 bases and the J gene lost 4 bases, with 11 bases spanning the gap. The germline V gene has CDR1 SGHKS and CDR2 YYEKEE (reference sequence). The CDR3 loop reads CASSLAGLRYEQYF. The CDR3, as DNA: TGTGCCAGCAGCTTGGCGGGGTTGAGATACGAGCAGTACTTC.

J is TRBJ2-7 and V is TRBV7-2; 9 nucleotides align to TRBD1. The V gene's germline CDR1 is SGHTA and CDR2 FQGNSA. The CDR3 contains 15 residues. Germline trimming cut 5 bases from V and 4 bases from J; bases unmatched to any gene: 9. As DNA, the CDR3 is TGTGCCAGCAGCCCATACAGGGGGCAGGGTTACGAGCAGTACTTC. Translating gives CASSPYRGQGYEQYF.

V and J are TRBV5-1 and TRBJ1-2; 10 nucleotides line up with TRBD1. The CDR3 consists of 15 residues. Germline V gene lookup returns CDR1 SGHRS and CDR2 YFSETQ. Unmatched junction bases numbered 7, after V lost 4 bases and J lost 4 bases. In DNA form, the CDR3 reads TGCGCCAGCAGCCCTCAGGGACAGGGGATCTATGGCTACACCTTC. Translated, it gives CASSPQGQGIYGYTF.